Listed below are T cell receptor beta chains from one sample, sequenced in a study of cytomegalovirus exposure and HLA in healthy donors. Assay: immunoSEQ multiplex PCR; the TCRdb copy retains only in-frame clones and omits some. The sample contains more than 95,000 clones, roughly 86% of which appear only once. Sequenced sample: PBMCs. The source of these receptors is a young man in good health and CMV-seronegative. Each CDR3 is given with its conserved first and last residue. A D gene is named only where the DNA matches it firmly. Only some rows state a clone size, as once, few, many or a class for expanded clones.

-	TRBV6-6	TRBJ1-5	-	CASSDGGSGNQPQHF	TGTGCCAGCAGTGACGGGGGAAGTGGCAATCAGCCCCAGCATTTT
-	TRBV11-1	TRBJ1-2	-	CASSLAGEGALYGYTF	TGTGCCAGCAGCTTAGCAGGAGAGGGAGCGCTCTATGGCTACACCTTC
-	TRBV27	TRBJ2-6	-	CASSSTSAGANVLTF	TGTGCCAGCAGTTCCACAAGCGCTGGGGCCAACGTCCTGACTTTC
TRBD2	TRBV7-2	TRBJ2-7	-	CASSSRGGLEQYF	TGTGCCAGCAGTTCCCGGGGGGGACTGGAGCAGTACTTC
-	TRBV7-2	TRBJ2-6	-	CASSLAGAGGANVLTF	TGTGCCAGCAGCTTAGCGGGGGCGGGTGGGGCCAACGTCCTGACTTTC
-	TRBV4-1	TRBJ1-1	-	CASSQEQGVAEAFF	TGCGCCAGCAGCCAAGAACAGGGCGTAGCTGAAGCTTTCTTT
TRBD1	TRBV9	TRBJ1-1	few	CASSFRQGSTEAFF	TGTGCCAGCAGCTTTCGACAGGGGAGCACTGAAGCTTTCTTT
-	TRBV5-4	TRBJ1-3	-	CATRGISGNTIYF	TGTGCCACGCGCGGCATCTCTGGAAACACCATATATTTT
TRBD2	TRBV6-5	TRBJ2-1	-	CASSYTWTSGGERFF	TGTGCCAGCAGTTACACATGGACTAGCGGGGGGGAACGGTTCTTC
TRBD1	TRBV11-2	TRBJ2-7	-	CASSSLSYRGDYEQYF	TGTGCCAGCAGCTCCCTATCGTACAGGGGAGACTACGAGCAGTACTTC
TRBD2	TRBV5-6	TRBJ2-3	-	CASSLSSGGPSTDTQYF	TGTGCCAGCAGCTTGTCTAGCGGGGGGCCGAGCACAGATACGCAGTATTTT
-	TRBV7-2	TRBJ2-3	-	CASTPGGFSTDTQYF	TGTGCCAGCACTCCGGGCGGGTTCAGCACAGATACGCAGTATTTT
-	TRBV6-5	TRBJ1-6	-	CASKVDKGSPLHF	TGTGCCAGCAAGGTCGACAAAGGCTCACCCCTCCACTTT
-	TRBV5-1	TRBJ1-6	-	CASSLAGGPNSPLHF	TGCGCCAGCAGCTTGGCCGGAGGTCCTAATTCACCCCTCCACTTT
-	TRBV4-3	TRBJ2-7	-	CASSQEEGGFTYEQYF	TGCGCCAGCAGCCAAGAGGAGGGCGGGTTTACCTACGAGCAGTACTTC
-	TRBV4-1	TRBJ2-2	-	CASSQGAKQGRTGELFF	TGCGCCAGCAGCCAAGGAGCAAAACAGGGTCGCACCGGGGAGCTGTTTTTT
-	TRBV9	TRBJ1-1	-	CASSTRGETEAFF	TGTGCCAGCAGCACCCGGGGGGAGACTGAAGCTTTCTTT
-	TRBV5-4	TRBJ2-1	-	CASSPLPANYNEQFF	TGTGCCAGCAGCCCCCTACCCGCTAATTACAATGAGCAGTTCTTC
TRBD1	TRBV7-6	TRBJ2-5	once	CASSIHRDRGRGWYF	TGTGCCAGCAGCATCCACCGGGACAGGGGACGCGGCTGGTACTTC
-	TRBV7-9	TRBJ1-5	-	CASSLGRGPDRNQPQHF	TGTGCCAGCAGCTTAGGAAGGGGCCCGGACAGAAATCAGCCCCAGCATTTT
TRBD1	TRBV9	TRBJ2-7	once	CASSVGGTGLHEQYF	TGTGCCAGCAGCGTAGGAGGGACAGGGTTGCACGAGCAGTACTTC
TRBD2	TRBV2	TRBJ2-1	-	CASSESGGAFNEQFF	TGTGCCAGCAGTGAATCGGGGGGGGCCTTCAATGAGCAGTTCTTC
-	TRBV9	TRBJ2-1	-	CASSVVGVDEQFF	TGTGCCAGCAGCGTAGTAGGGGTTGATGAGCAGTTCTTC
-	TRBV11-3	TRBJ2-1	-	CASSLGDSNEQFF	TGTGCCAGCAGCTTAGGTGACTCCAATGAGCAGTTCTTC
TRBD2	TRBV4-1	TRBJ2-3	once	CASSRAGGDTQYF	TGCGCCAGCAGCAGAGCGGGGGGGGATACGCAGTATTTT
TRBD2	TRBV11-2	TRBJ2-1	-	CASSPHTSGGYNEQFF	TGTGCCAGCAGCCCTCATACTAGCGGGGGATACAATGAGCAGTTCTTC
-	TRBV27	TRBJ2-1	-	CASRGRQGNNEQFF	TGTGCCAGCCGCGGTCGGCAGGGGAACAATGAGCAGTTCTTC
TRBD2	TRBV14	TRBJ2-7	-	CASSARRGGRSYEQYF	TGTGCCAGCAGCGCTCGACGGGGAGGGCGCTCCTACGAGCAGTACTTC
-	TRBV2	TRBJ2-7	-	CASTRRAYEQYF	TGTGCCAGCACGCGCCGCGCCTACGAGCAGTACTTC
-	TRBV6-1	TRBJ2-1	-	CASNGQSNEQFF	TGTGCCAGCAATGGACAGTCCAATGAGCAGTTCTTC
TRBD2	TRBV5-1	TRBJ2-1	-	CASSLGEGLAGGDEQFF	TGCGCCAGCAGCTTGGGCGAGGGACTAGCGGGAGGGGATGAGCAGTTCTTC